The next 21 T cell receptor beta chains were all read from a single sample in a study of blood T cell repertoires in COVID-19. Sequencing was performed with immunoSEQ multiplex PCR; in TCRdb, only in-frame clones are kept and a portion is missing. The sample carries about 76,000 clones, over 70% recorded once. The sequencing sample was made of peripheral blood. The receptors come from a human donor in a cohort sampled during active COVID-19.

This clone was seen only a few times. V usage is TRBV7-3 and J usage is TRBJ2-1; unclear D gene. The CDR3 sequence is 14 residues long. Between the trimmed V and J ends, which lost 5 bases and 7 bases, there was a span of 15 bases. Germline assignment: CDR1 SGHTA and CDR2 FQGTGA. The CDR3 DNA reads as TGTGCCAGCAGCCCAAAGGTGGGCTTGAATGAGCAGTTCTTC. Protein product: CASSPKVGLNEQFF.

The chain couples TRBV18 to TRBJ1-5; perhaps TRBD1 as D (5 bases). V lost 2 bases and J lost 9, with 14 bases in between. This CDR3 has 14 residues. Germline V gives CDR1 KGHSH, CDR2 LQKENI. The DNA for the CDR3 is TGTGCCAGCTCACCAGACAGTAAGATCGTGCCCCAGCATTTT. Translating it yields CASSPDSKIVPQHF.

The chain joins TRBV7-3 to TRBJ2-1, with D unclear. Trimming stripped 2 bases from V and 9 bases from J, with 11 bases between. CDR1 SGHTA and CDR2 FQGTGA come from the germline V gene. This CDR3 is 13 amino acids long. Written as DNA, the CDR3 is TGTGCCAGCAGCTTAGCATCATTGAGTGAGCAGTTCTTC. Translation: CASSLASLSEQFF.

In nucleotides, the CDR3 is TGTGCCAGCAGTTTCCCCGGGGTTCGGCGACCCGAGCAGTACTTC. Amino acids: CASSFPGVRRPEQYF. This chain connects TRBV28 to TRBJ2-7, with a possible D match to TRBD2 (5 bases). The CDR3 is 15 amino acids. V gave up 3 bases and J gave up 6 bases, with 18 bases separating them. The germline V gene has CDR1 MDHEN and CDR2 SYDVKM.

This clone was seen a few times. At the DNA level, this CDR3 is encoded by other sequences in the same sample as well. The chain combines TRBV7-2 with TRBJ2-7, with 8 nucleotides matching TRBD1. CDR1 is SGHTA, CDR2 FQGNSA, per germline. V dropped 5 bases and J dropped 3; count of bases not matched to a gene: 3. CDR3 length: 13 amino acids. The CDR3 loop is CASSRDRGYEQYV. In nucleotides, the CDR3 is TGTGCCAGCAGCCGCGACAGGGGCTACGAGCAGTACGTC.

J is TRBJ2-1 and V is TRBV29-1; D is perhaps TRBD1 (6 bases). The CDR3 runs 16 residues. Per the germline V gene, CDR1 is SQVTM and CDR2 is ANQGSEA. The V end was cut by 3 bases, the J end by 1 base, with 16 bases between. CDR3 region: CSVETVDSFSYNEQFF. As DNA, the CDR3 is TGCAGCGTTGAGACCGTGGACAGCTTTTCCTACAATGAGCAGTTCTTC.

This clone has a single count. For the CDR3, the DNA is TGTGCCATCAGGGGGACAAACTCTGCCTCTGGAAACACCATATATTTT. It is translated as CAIRGTNSASGNTIYF. This chain connects TRBV10-3 to TRBJ1-3, with a possible D match to TRBD1 (6 bases). The germline gives CDR1 ENHRY, CDR2 SYGVKD. V dropped 6 bases and J dropped 0 bases, with 15 bases sitting between them. The CDR3 covers 16 residues.

This chain uses TRBV7-9 with TRBJ2-7; 9 bases are a match to TRBD2. V dropped 3 bases and J dropped 5; count of bases not matched to a gene: 2. Germline V gene data show CDR1 as SEHNR and CDR2 as FQNEAQ (reference sequence). The CDR3 is made up of 13 amino acids. The DNA for the CDR3 is TGTGCCAGCAGCTTTAGCGGGAGCCACGAGCAGTACGTC. Translating gives CASSFSGSHEQYV.

The rearrangement joins TRBV24-1 to TRBJ1-1, with D perhaps TRBD1 (6 bases). The CDR3 extends over 13 amino acids. Per the germline V gene, CDR1 is KGHDR and CDR2 is SFDVKD. Between the trimmed V and J ends, which lost 5 bases and 7 bases, there was a span of 13 bases. The DNA for the CDR3 is TGTGCCACCAGTGGGAGGGGGGGTTATGAAGCTTTCTTT. It encodes CATSGRGGYEAFF.

The rearrangement joins TRBV2 to TRBJ1-2; tentatively, D is TRBD1 (5 bases). Germline CDR1 and CDR2: SNHLY and FYNNEI. V was pared by 3 bases and J by 6 bases, with 5 bases between. The CDR3 sequence is 11 residues long. The CDR3 here is CASSDRDGYTF. CDR3 bases: TGTGCCAGCAGTGACAGGGATGGCTACACCTTC.

The chain recombines TRBV6-1 with TRBJ2-1; 8 positions match TRBD2. Germline CDR1 and CDR2: MNHNS and SASEGT. V was pared by 4 bases and J by 2 bases, with 7 bases of the junction left unmatched. The CDR3 has 16 amino acids. The chain's CDR3 is CASSVRGAVTYNEQFF. The CDR3, as DNA: TGTGCCAGCAGTGTGCGGGGGGCTGTCACCTACAATGAGCAGTTCTTC.

The gene calls are TRBV6-6 and TRBJ2-7; possibly TRBD1 for D (6 bases). The CDR3 extends over 13 amino acids. Germline V gene data show CDR1 as MNHNY and CDR2 as SVGAGI (reference sequence). V lost 2 bases to trimming and J lost 1 base, with 6 bases between them. DNA for the CDR3: TGTGCCAGCAGTTACACAGGGTCCTACGAGCAGTACTTC. Encoded protein: CASSYTGSYEQYF.

This clone was seen a single time. The chain has TRBV29-1 and TRBJ1-1; D is uncertain. The CDR3 consists of 14 residues. V shed 2 bases and J shed 4 bases, with 14 bases lying between them. Germline V CDR1 and CDR2: SQVTM, ANQGSEA. The CDR3, as DNA: TGCAGCGTTGAATCGAGAGGACGGGGCACTGAAGCTTTCTTT. Its translation: CSVESRGRGTEAFF.

V is TRBV7-2 and J is TRBJ2-4, with 7 bases aligning to TRBD2. Trimming at V came to 3 bases and at J to 4 bases, leaving 6 bases not matched to a gene. Per germline, CDR1 SGHTA and CDR2 FQGNSA. The CDR3 contains 15 residues. The CDR3 is CASSLGGSGKNIQYF. As DNA, the CDR3 is TGTGCCAGCAGCTTGGGGGGGAGCGGAAAAAACATTCAGTACTTC.

The gene calls are TRBV18 and TRBJ1-5, with 7 bases aligning to TRBD1. Looked up from germline, CDR1 is KGHSH and CDR2 is LQKENI. The CDR3 consists of 15 residues. V gave up 5 bases and J gave up 4 bases; unmatched junction bases: 8. Here the CDR3 DNA reads TGTGCCAGCTCAAGTTCGGGACAGAGAAATCAGCCCCAGCATTTT. Translated, it gives CASSSSGQRNQPQHF.

The CDR3 spells CASSKTGTGGLLSGNTIYF. CDR3 in DNA: TGTGCCAGCAGTAAGACCGGGACAGGGGGCTTACTCTCTGGAAACACCATATATTTT. This chain joins TRBV28 and TRBJ1-3; 12 bases fit TRBD1. Germline V gene lookup returns CDR1 MDHEN and CDR2 SYDVKM. This CDR3 spans 19 amino acids. V gave up 5 bases and J gave up 0 bases; unmatched junction bases: 11.

This clone appeared a single time. V and J are TRBV28 and TRBJ1-4; the match to TRBD1 covers 8 bases. V lost 6 bases, J lost 4 bases, and 7 bases stayed unmatched. This CDR3 comprises 15 residues. Looked up from germline, CDR1 is MDHEN and CDR2 is SYDVKM. CDR3 nucleotides: TGTGCCAGCAGGTCAGGGGGCTTGGGTAATGAAAAACTGTTTTTT. Translation: CASRSGGLGNEKLFF.

The rearrangement links TRBV6-5 to TRBJ2-1, with D tentatively TRBD2 (6 bases). Germline V gene sequence: CDR1 MNHEY, CDR2 SVGAGI. Trimming shortened V by 2 bases and J by 8 bases, and 13 bases separated the two germline ends. This CDR3 region has 14 residues. Written as DNA, the CDR3 is TGTGCCAGCAGTTACGAGGCGGGAACGGATGAGCAGTTCTTC. Protein: CASSYEAGTDEQFF.

The chain is built from TRBV6-6 and TRBJ2-7; no firm D call. CDR1 is MNHNY, CDR2 SVGAGI, per germline (reference sequence). CDR3 size: 13 residues. V was cut by 0 bases and J by 5 bases, with 8 bases left in between. CDR3 amino acids: CASSYSNSHEQYF. In nucleotides, the CDR3 is TGTGCCAGCAGTTACTCGAACAGCCACGAGCAGTACTTC.

This chain connects TRBV7-2 to TRBJ1-2; tentatively, D is TRBD1 (6 bases). CDR3 length: 13 residues. Trimming shortened V by 5 bases and J by 3 bases, and 10 bases separated the two germline ends. Germline assignment: CDR1 SGHTA and CDR2 FQGNSA. CDR3 protein: CASSRDIDYGYTF. The CDR3 nucleotides are TGTGCCAGCAGCCGGGACATCGACTATGGCTACACCTTC.

The chain uses TRBV7-5 and TRBJ2-7; no check of the table's D call, TRBD1, against the DNA was made. TRBV7-5 is marked as a pseudogene. The CDR3 runs 14 residues. The CDR3 bases are TGTGCCAGAAGCTTACAGGTCACGGCTCTCGAGCAGTACGTC. It yields the protein CARSLQVTALEQYV.